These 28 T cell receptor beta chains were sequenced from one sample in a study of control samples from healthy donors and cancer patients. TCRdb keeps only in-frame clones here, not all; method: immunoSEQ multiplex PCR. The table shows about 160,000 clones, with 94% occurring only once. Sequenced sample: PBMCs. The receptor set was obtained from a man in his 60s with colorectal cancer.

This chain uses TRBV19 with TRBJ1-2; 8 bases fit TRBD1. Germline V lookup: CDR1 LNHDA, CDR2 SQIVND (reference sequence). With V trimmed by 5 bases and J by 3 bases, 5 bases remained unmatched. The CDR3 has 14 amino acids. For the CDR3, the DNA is TGTGCCAGTAGTCCCCGGACAGGGTACTATGGCTACACCTTC. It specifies CASSPRTGYYGYTF.

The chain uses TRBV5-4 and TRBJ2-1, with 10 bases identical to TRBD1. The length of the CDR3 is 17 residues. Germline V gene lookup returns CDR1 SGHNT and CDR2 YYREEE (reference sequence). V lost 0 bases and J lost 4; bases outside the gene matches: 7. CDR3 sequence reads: CASSLARTGGQYNEQFF. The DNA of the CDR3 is TGTGCCAGCAGCTTGGCCCGGACAGGGGGACAATACAATGAGCAGTTCTTC.

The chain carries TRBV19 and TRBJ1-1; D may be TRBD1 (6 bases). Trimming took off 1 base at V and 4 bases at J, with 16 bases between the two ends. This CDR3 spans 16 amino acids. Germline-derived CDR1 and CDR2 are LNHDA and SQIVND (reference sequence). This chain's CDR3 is CASSIGRGGGVTEAFF. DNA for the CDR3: TGTGCCAGTAGTATAGGACGAGGAGGGGGGGTCACTGAAGCTTTCTTT.

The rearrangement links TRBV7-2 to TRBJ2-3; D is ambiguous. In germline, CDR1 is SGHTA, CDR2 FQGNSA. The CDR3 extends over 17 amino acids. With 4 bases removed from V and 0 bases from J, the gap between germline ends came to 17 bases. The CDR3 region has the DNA TGTGCCAGCAGCTCGTCCCCTTGGTATTATAGCACAGATACGCAGTATTTT. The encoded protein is CASSSSPWYYSTDTQYF.

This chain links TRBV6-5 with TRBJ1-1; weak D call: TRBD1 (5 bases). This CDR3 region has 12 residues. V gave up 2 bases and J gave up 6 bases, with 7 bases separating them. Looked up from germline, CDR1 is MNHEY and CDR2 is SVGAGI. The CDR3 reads CASSYGGSEAFF. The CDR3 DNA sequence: TGTGCCAGCAGTTACGGGGGGTCTGAAGCTTTCTTT.

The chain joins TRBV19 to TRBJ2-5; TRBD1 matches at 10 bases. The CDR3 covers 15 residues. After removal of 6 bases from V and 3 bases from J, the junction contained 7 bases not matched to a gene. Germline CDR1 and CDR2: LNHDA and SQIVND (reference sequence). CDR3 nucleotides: TGTGCCAGTAGCCAAGTAGGGACAGGGGAAGAGACCCAGTACTTC. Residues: CASSQVGTGEETQYF.

The DNA of the CDR3 is TGTGCCAGCAGCTTCGGCTGGAGCACAGATACGCAGTATTTT. Protein product: CASSFGWSTDTQYF. The V and J genes are TRBV7-2 and TRBJ2-3; no clear D gene. V shed 3 bases and J shed 0 bases, with 7 bases lying between them. Germline CDR1 reads SGHTA; CDR2 reads FQGNSA. The CDR3 extends over 14 amino acids.

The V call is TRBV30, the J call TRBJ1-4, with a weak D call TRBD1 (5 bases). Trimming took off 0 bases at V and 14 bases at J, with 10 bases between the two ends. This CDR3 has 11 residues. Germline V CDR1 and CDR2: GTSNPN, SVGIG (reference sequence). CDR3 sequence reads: CAWSVPGLLFF. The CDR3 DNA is TGTGCCTGGAGTGTTCCGGGACTGCTGTTTTTT. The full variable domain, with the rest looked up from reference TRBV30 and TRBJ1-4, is SQTIHQWPATLVQPVGSPLSLECTVEGTSNPNLYWYRQAAGRGLQLLFYSVGIGQISSEVPQNLSASRPQDRQFILSSKKLLLSDSGFYLCAWSVPGLLFFGSGTQLSVL.

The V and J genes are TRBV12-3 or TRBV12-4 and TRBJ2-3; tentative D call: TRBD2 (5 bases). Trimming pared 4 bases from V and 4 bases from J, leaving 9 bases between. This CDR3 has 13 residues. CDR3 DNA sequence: TGTGCCAGCAGTTCCCTAGCCGCAGATACGCAGTATTTT. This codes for CASSSLAADTQYF.

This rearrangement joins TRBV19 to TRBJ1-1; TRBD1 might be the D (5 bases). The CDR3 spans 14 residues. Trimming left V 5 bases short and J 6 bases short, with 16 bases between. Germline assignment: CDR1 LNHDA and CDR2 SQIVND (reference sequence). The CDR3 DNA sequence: TGTGCCAGTAGTTTTGTGCCGTGGGGGGCTGAAGCTTTCTTT. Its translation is CASSFVPWGAEAFF. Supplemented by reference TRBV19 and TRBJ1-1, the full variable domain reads DGGITQSPKYLFRKEGQNVTLSCEQNLNHDAMYWYRQDPGQGLRLIYYSQIVNDFQKGDIAEGYSVSREKKESFPLTVTSAQKNPTAFYLCASSFVPWGAEAFFGQGTRLTVV.

This CDR3 reads CASSQETGPSNQPQHF. The CDR3 DNA reads as TGTGCCAGCAGCCAAGAAACCGGGCCCAGCAATCAGCCCCAGCATTTT. The chain combines TRBV4-2 with TRBJ1-5; D gene ambiguous. Germline assignment: CDR1 LGHNA and CDR2 YNFKEQ. Trimming stripped 0 bases from V and 1 base from J, with 10 bases between. The CDR3 length is 16 residues.

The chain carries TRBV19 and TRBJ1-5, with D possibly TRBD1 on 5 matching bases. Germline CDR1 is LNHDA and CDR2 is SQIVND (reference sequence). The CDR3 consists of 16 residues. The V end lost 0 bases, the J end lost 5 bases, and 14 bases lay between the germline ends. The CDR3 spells CASSIEMGERYQPQHF. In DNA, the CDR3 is TGTGCCAGTAGTATAGAGATGGGGGAAAGGTATCAGCCCCAGCATTTT.

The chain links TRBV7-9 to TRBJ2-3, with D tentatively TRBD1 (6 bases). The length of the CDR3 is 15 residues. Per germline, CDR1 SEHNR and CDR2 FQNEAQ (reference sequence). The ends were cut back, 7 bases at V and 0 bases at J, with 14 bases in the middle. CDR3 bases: TGTGCCAGCATCTCCGAGGACAGAAGCACAGATACGCAGTATTTT. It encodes CASISEDRSTDTQYF.

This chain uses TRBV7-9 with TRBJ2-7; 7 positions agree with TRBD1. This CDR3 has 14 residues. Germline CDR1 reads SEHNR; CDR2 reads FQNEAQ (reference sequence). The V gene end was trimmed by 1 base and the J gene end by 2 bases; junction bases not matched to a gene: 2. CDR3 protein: CASSLEGGPYEQYF. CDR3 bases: TGTGCCAGCAGCTTAGAAGGGGGCCCCTACGAGCAGTACTTC.

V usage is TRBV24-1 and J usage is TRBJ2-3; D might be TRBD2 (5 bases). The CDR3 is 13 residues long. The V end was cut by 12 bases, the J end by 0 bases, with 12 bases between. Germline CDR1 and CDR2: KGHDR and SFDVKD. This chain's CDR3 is CAGARASTDTQYF. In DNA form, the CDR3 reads TGTGCCGGCGCGAGGGCTAGCACAGATACGCAGTATTTT.

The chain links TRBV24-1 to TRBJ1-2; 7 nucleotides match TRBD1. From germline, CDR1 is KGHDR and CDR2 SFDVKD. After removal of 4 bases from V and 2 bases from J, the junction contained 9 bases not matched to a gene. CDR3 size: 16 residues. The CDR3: CATSDSIQGPNYGYTF. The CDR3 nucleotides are TGTGCCACCAGTGACTCCATACAGGGGCCAAACTATGGCTACACCTTC.

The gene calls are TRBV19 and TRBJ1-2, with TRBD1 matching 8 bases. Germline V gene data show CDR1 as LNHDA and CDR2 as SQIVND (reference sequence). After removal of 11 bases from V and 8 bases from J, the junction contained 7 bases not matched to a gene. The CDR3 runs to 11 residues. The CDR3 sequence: CAASRTGGYTF. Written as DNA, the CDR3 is TGTGCCGCTAGCAGGACAGGGGGCTACACCTTC. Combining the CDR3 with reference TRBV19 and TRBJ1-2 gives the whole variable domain DGGITQSPKYLFRKEGQNVTLSCEQNLNHDAMYWYRQDPGQGLRLIYYSQIVNDFQKGDIAEGYSVSREKKESFPLTVTSAQKNPTAFYLCAASRTGGYTFGSGTRLTVV.

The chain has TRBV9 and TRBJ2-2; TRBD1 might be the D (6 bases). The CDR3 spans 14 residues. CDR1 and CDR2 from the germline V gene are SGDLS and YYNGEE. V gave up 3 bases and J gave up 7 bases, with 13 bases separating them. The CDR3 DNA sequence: TGTGCCAGCAGCGCCTCAGGGGTCGGCGGGGAGCTGTTTTTT. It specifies CASSASGVGGELFF.

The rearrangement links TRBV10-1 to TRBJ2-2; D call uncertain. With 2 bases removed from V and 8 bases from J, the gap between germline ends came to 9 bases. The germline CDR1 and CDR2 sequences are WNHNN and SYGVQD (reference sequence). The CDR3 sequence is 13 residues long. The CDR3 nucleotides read TGCGCCAGCAGTGAGACCTCTCGAGGGGAGCTGTTTTTT. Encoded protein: CASSETSRGELFF.

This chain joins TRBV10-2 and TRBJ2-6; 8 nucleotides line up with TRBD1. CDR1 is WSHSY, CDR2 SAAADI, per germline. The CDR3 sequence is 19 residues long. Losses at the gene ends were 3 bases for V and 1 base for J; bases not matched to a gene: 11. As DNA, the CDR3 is TGCGCCAGCAGTGAAAGGGGCAGGGGGCTTGGATCTGGGGCCAACGTCCTGACTTTC. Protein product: CASSERGRGLGSGANVLTF.

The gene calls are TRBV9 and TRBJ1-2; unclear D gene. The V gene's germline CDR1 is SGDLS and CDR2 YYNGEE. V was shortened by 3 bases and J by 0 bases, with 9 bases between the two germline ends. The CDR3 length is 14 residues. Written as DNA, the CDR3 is TGTGCCAGCAGCGAGGACGGGACTAACTATGGCTACACCTTC. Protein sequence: CASSEDGTNYGYTF.

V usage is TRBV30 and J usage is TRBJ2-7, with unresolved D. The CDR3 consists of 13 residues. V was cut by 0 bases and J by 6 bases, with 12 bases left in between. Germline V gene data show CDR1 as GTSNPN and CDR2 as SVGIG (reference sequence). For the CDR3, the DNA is TGTGCCTGGAGTGTACGGTTGGTTGGCGAGCAGTACTTC. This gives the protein CAWSVRLVGEQYF.

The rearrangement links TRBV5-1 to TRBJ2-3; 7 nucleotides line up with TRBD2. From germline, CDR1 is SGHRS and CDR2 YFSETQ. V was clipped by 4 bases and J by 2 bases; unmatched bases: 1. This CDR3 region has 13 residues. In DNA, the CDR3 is TGCGCCAGCAGCCGGGGGGTCACAGATACGCAGTATTTT. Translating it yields CASSRGVTDTQYF.

The CDR3 sequence: CATSVSTDTQYF. The CDR3 nucleotides read TGTGCCACCAGTGTCAGCACAGATACGCAGTATTTT. The V call is TRBV24-1, the J call TRBJ2-3; D gene unclear. The CDR3 sequence is 12 residues long. Per the germline V gene, CDR1 is KGHDR and CDR2 is SFDVKD. V was trimmed by 5 bases and J by 0 bases, leaving 2 bases between them.

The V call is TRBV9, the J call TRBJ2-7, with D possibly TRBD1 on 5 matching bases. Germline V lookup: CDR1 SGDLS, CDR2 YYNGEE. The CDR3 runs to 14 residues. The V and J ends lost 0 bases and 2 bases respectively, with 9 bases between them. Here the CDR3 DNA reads TGTGCCAGCAGCGTAGGAACAGGAGCCTACGAGCAGTACTTC. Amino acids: CASSVGTGAYEQYF.

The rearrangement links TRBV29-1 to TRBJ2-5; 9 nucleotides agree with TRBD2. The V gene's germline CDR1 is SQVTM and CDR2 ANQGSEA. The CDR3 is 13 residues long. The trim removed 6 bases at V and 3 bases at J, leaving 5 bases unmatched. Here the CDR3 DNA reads TGCAGCGTAAAGCGGGGGGCCAAAGAGACCCAGTACTTC. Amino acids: CSVKRGAKETQYF.

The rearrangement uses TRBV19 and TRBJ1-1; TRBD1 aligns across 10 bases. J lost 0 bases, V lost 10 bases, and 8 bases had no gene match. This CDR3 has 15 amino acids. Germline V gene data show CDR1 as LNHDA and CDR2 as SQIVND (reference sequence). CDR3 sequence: CATRTGGSMNTEAFF. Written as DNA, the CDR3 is TGTGCCACCAGGACAGGGGGTTCCATGAACACTGAAGCTTTCTTT. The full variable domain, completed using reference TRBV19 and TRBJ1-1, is DGGITQSPKYLFRKEGQNVTLSCEQNLNHDAMYWYRQDPGQGLRLIYYSQIVNDFQKGDIAEGYSVSREKKESFPLTVTSAQKNPTAFYLCATRTGGSMNTEAFFGQGTRLTVV.

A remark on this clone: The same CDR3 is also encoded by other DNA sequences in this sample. As DNA, the CDR3 is TGTGCCTGGAGTGTGCGCAGCAATCAGCCCCAGCATTTT. It specifies CAWSVRSNQPQHF. The J gene is TRBJ1-5, the V gene TRBV30, with D unclear. The V end lost 0 bases, the J end lost 1 base, and 4 bases lay between the germline ends. The CDR3 sequence is 13 residues long. Germline V gene data show CDR1 as GTSNPN and CDR2 as SVGIG (reference sequence).